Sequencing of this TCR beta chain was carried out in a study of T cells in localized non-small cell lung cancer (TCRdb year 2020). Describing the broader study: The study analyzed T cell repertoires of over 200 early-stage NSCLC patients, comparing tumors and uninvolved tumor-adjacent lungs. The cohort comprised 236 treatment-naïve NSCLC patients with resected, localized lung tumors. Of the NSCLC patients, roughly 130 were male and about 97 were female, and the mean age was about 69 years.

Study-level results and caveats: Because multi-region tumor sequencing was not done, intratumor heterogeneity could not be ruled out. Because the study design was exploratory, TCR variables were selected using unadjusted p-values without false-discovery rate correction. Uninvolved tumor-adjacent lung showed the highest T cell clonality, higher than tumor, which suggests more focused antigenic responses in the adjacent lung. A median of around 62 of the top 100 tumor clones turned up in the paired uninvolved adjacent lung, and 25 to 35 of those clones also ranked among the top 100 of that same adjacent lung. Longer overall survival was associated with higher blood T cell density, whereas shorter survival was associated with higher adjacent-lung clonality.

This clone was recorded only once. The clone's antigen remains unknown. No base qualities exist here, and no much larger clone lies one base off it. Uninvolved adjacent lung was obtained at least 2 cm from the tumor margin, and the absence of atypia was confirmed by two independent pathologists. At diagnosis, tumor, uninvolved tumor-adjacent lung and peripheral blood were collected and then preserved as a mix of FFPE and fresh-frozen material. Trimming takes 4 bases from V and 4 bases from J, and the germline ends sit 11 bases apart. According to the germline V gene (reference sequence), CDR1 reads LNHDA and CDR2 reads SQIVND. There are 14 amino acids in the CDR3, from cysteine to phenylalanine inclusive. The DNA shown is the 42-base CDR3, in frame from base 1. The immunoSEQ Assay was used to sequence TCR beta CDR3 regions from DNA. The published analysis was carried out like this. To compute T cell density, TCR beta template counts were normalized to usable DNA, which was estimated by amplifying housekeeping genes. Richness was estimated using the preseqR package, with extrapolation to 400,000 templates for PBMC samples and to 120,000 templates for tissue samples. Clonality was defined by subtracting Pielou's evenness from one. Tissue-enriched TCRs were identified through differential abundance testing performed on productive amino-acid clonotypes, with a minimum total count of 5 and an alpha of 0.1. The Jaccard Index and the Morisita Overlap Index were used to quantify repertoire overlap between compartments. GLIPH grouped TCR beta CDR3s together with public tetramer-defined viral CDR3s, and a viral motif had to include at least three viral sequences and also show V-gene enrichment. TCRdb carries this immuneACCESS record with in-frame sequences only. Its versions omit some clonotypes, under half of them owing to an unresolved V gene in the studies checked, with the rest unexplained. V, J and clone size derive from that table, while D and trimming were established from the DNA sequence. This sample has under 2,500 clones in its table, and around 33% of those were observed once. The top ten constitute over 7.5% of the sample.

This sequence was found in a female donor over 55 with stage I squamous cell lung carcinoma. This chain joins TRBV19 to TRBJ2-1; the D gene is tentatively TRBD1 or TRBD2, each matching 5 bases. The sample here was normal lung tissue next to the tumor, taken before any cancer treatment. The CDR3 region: CASSTGTQYNEQFF. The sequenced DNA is TGTGCCAGTAGTACCGGGACCCAATACAATGAGCAGTTCTTC. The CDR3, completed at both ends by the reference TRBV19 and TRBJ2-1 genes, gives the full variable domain DGGITQSPKYLFRKEGQNVTLSCEQNLNHDAMYWYRQDPGQGLRLIYYSQIVNDFQKGDIAEGYSVSREKKESFPLTVTSAQKNPTAFYLCASSTGTQYNEQFFGPGTRLTVL.